This T cell receptor beta chain was retrieved from a study of blood T cell repertoires in COVID-19. Across the study: Samples taken during acute and convalescent COVID-19 were collected in the United States, Italy and Spain. The cDNA or gDNA used as material had been derived from T cells, B-cell-depleted T cells, or PBMCs.

Germline CDR1 is SGHNT and CDR2 is YYREEE (reference sequence). V lost 4 bases and J lost 11; bases outside the gene matches: 7. The CDR3 is 12 residues long. How the authors handled the data: By means of reference gene primer amplification, nucleated cell counts were estimated. The assay was immunoSEQ multiplex PCR, and TCRdb's table has in-frame clones only and misses some. V, J and clone size are those of that table, while D and trimming were read from the DNA. This table holds approximately 230,000 clones, just under 85% found once. This rearrangement joins TRBV5-4 to TRBJ1-1; 8 nucleotides match TRBD1. Sequencing was done on a sample of peripheral blood. The source of this sequence is a man older than 75 with acute or convalescent COVID-19. CDR3 amino acids: CASSAQGAGAFF. The DNA of the CDR3 is TGTGCCAGCAGCGCCCAGGGGGCTGGCGCTTTCTTT.